Listed below are T cell receptor beta chains from one sample, sequenced in a study of T cells in Graves' hyperthyroidism and ophthalmopathy. One entry per CDR3 protein results from TCRdb running MiXCR on the multiplex PCR reads. The table has over 400,000 distinct CDR3 sequences, approximately 15% seen once. The specimen sequenced was blood. The receptors stem from a man younger than 35 with Graves' ophthalmopathy. CDR3s include the opening cysteine and the closing phenylalanine or tryptophan. The D gene is left open where the match is weak. Size is omitted from some rows. Given values are once, few, many or a class for expanded clones.

j_gene	abundance	d_gene	v_gene	CDR3aa	CDR3nt
TRBJ2-7	few	TRBD1	TRBV19	CASSPTGGPYEQYF	TGTGCCAGTAGTCCGACAGGGGGTCCCTACGAGCAGTACTTC
TRBJ2-6	few	NA	TRBV7-9	CASSPAQGNSGANVLTF	TGTGCCAGCAGCCCCGCACAGGGAAACTCTGGGGCCAACGTCCTGACTTTC
TRBJ2-3	many	NA	TRBV3-1	CASSQGAGPSTDTQYF	TGTGCCAGCAGCCAAGGTGCGGGGCCTAGCACAGATACGCAGTATTTT
TRBJ1-1	NA	NA	TRBV7-9	CASSLNQGNTEAFF	TGTGCCAGCAGCTTAAATCAGGGAAACACTGAAGCTTTCTTT
TRBJ1-5	few	TRBD1	TRBV29-1	CSARDSPGGPQHF	TGCAGCGCCAGGGACAGCCCCGGGGGGCCCCAGCATTTT
TRBJ2-7	many	TRBD2	TRBV5-1	CASSPIAGGSEQYF	TGCGCCAGCAGCCCCATAGCGGGAGGGTCCGAGCAGTACTTC
TRBJ2-2	NA	NA	TRBV9	CASSVVGRNTGELFF	TGTGCCAGCAGCGTAGTCGGGCGGAACACCGGGGAGCTGTTTTTT
TRBJ1-3	few	NA	TRBV2	CASSGGSGNTIYF	TGTGCCAGCTCCGGGGGATCTGGAAACACCATATATTTT
TRBJ2-5	many	NA	TRBV18	CASSREETQYF	TGTGCCAGCTCACGTGAAGAGACCCAGTACTTC
TRBJ1-1	few	NA	TRBV5-1	CASNLGRMNTEAFF	TGCGCCAGCAACTTGGGCAGGATGAACACTGAAGCTTTCTTT
TRBJ2-3	NA	TRBD2	TRBV7-2	CASSPGGLSTDTQYF	TGTGCCAGCAGTCCGGGGGGGCTCAGCACAGATACGCAGTATTTT
TRBJ2-1	NA	TRBD1	TRBV2	CASSEGTGSSYNEQFF	TGTGCCAGCAGTGAAGGGACAGGGAGCTCCTACAATGAGCAGTTCTTC
TRBJ2-3	many	TRBD2	TRBV9	CASEREGLDTQYF	TGTGCCAGCGAGCGGGAGGGCCTAGATACGCAGTATTTT
TRBJ1-2	NA	TRBD1	TRBV25-1	CASSDTGVGYTF	TGTGCCAGCAGTGACACAGGGGTCGGCTACACCTTC
TRBJ1-2	few	NA	TRBV6-1	CATRHGVDGYTF	TGTGCCACCAGACATGGGGTCGACGGCTACACCTTC
TRBJ2-1	NA	TRBD2	TRBV6-1	CASSGLAGSLNEQFF	TGTGCCAGCAGTGGGCTAGCGGGGAGTCTCAATGAGCAGTTCTTC